This TCR beta chain was sequenced for a study of neurological immune-mediated disorders. TCRdb fed the 5' RACE reads into MiXCR, producing one record per CDR3 protein. Among more than 75,000 distinct CDR3 sequences listed, 4.3% were seen once. This clonotype was counted many times. V gave up 4 bases and J gave up 2 bases; unmatched junction bases: 4. CDR3 length: 15 amino acids. CDR1 DFQATT and CDR2 SNEGSKA come from the germline V gene (reference sequence). The sample's time point: longitudinal time-point 3. The sequence was collected from a woman aged 60 to 75 with multiple sclerosis. This chain uses TRBV20-1 with TRBJ2-5; 13 positions match TRBD2. Material: PBMCs. Written as DNA, the CDR3 is TGCAGTGCTATAGGACTAGCGGGAGATCAAGAGACCCAGTACTTC. Encoded protein: CSAIGLAGDQETQYF.